The T cell receptor beta chain described here comes from a study of T cells after yellow fever vaccination. This clonotype was seen a few times. The CDR3 covers 18 residues. V was clipped by 5 bases and J by 2 bases, with 19 bases between them. Germline V gene data show CDR1 as SGHVS and CDR2 as FQNEAQ. TCRdb reanalysed the 5' RACE reads using MiXCR and keeps one entry per CDR3 protein. This table has 300,000 to 400,000 distinct CDR3 sequences, approximately 4.2% appearing once. This clonotype originated in a man aged 18-30 years who received the YFV17D yellow fever vaccine. Here the sequenced sample was PBMCs, taken 5 days after the yellow fever booster vaccination. The V call is TRBV7-8, the J call TRBJ2-6; D not resolved. CDR3 DNA: TGTGCCAGCAGCCCGACGGCGACATCGATGCCTGGGGCCAACGTCCTGACTTTC. It codes for CASSPTATSMPGANVLTF.